This T cell receptor (beta chain) emerged from a study of blood T cell repertoires in COVID-19 (dated by TCRdb to 2019 to 2021). Turning to the overall study: The collaborator samples originated in the United States, Italy and Spain and spanned the acute and convalescent phases of COVID-19. The prospective study material was composed of cDNA or gDNA derived from T cells, B-cell-depleted T cells, or PBMCs. Subjects who had been exposed to COVID-19, were actively infected with it, or had recovered from it provided the deeply sampled blood TCRbeta repertoires that made up the dataset. The repertoires were released in a freely available public database meant as a resource for research on the immune response to SARS-CoV-2. The samples were drawn from two sources: the first 160 participants of the ongoing ImmuneRACE study, and 1,000 to 1,500 subjects contributed by 6 global collaborators. Nearly every sample came with metadata listing a de-identified subject ID, COVID-19 status, age in years and sex. Where HLA class I and class II types were available, the types were taken from metadata supplied by the sample provider, not from assay-based typing.

Sequences SGHRS (CDR1) and YFSETQ (CDR2) are obtained from the germline V gene. V is reduced by 0 bases and J by 1 base, leaving a spacing of 10 bases between them. The CDR3 spans 15 residues, from the cysteine through the phenylalanine. The retained sequence is limited to the CDR3, 45 bases, with the frame set at the first base. The paper as a whole reports these results and caveats: The amount of clinical and demographic metadata varied by source and participant and was provided uncurated.

The immunoSEQ Assay, a bias-controlled multiplex PCR, was used to amplify TCRbeta CDR3 regions from genomic DNA. The paper's processing steps were these. Nucleated cell counts per sample were estimated from amplification of reference gene primers within the assay. To quantify the absolute abundance of each unique TCRbeta CDR3 rearrangement, sequence reads were collapsed and filtered. For each sample, productive Simpson clonality was calculated as the square root of Simpson's diversity index over productive rearrangements. Held by TCRdb, this immuneACCESS table contains in-frame sequences only and omits some clones. Under half of the omission traces to an unresolved V gene where checked; the cause of the rest is unknown. V, J and clone size are those of that table, while D and trimming were read from the DNA. Here the sample has around 260,000 clones; about nine tenths occur a single time. The ten biggest clones cover approximately 2.6% of the sample.

In Seattle, one collaborating source enrolled patients while the infection was active and tracked those patients longitudinally over the course of disease. The collaborating institutions used their own protocols to collect whole blood in K2EDTA tubes. Collaborator samples were shipped for TCRbeta analysis as frozen whole blood, isolated PBMCs, or DNA extracted from either sample type. Remarks on this clone: Its antigen specificity is not known. Base qualities are missing; no much larger clone stands one base away.

The V and J segments used are TRBV5-1 and TRBJ2-5; the best D guess is TRBD1, with 6 bases matching. The sequence derives from a person under 30 with COVID-19, enrolled during active disease. Material: peripheral blood. The DNA reads TGCGCCAGCAGCTTGGCAGGACAGCTCCAAGAGACCCAGTACTTC. Its amino acids are CASSLAGQLQETQYF.